Below, 8 T cell receptor beta chains from the same sample are listed, as sequenced in a study of T cell changes during pregnancy in multiple sclerosis. Sequencing was performed with immunoSEQ multiplex PCR; in TCRdb, only in-frame clones are kept and a portion is missing. The table has 40,000 to 60,000 clones, about 92% seen once. Sequencing used CD4+ T cells from peripheral blood mononuclear cells, obtained after pregnancy. The source of these receptors is a female donor with multiple sclerosis, enrolled in a pregnancy study.

This clone was seen just once. This chain links TRBV25-1 with TRBJ2-5; no reliable D call. In germline, CDR1 is MGHDK, CDR2 SYGVNS. The ends were cut back, 3 bases at V and 5 bases at J, with 16 bases in the middle. This CDR3 comprises 15 residues. The CDR3 DNA sequence: TGTGCCAGCAGTGAGTACCGAAGCCCGTTGGAGACCCAGTACTTC. Its protein product is CASSEYRSPLETQYF. Looking up the rest from reference TRBV25-1 and TRBJ2-5 gives the full variable domain: EADIYQTPRYLVIGTGKKITLECSQTMGHDKMYWYQQDPGMELHLIHYSYGVNSTEKGDLSSESTVSRIRTEHFPLTLESARPSHTSQYLCASSEYRSPLETQYFGPGTRLLVL.

This rearrangement joins TRBV30 to TRBJ1-3; no firm D call. The germline V gene encodes CDR1 GTSNPN and CDR2 SVGIG (reference sequence). The ends were cut back, 5 bases at V and 0 bases at J, with 11 bases in the middle. The CDR3 sequence is 14 residues long. CDR3 sequence (DNA): TGTGCCTGGGGAGGAGGGCACTCTGGAAACACCATATATTTT. Translated, it gives CAWGGGHSGNTIYF.

The chain uses TRBV14 and TRBJ1-2, with D uncertain. Trimming shortened V by 2 bases and J by 7 bases, and 11 bases separated the two germline ends. The CDR3 covers 13 residues. Germline CDR1 and CDR2: SGHDN and FVKESK. The CDR3 bases are TGTGCCAGCAGCCAAATGCCCGCGGGTGGCTACACCTTC. Encoded protein: CASSQMPAGGYTF. Supplemented by reference TRBV14 and TRBJ1-2, the full variable domain reads EAGVTQFPSHSVIEKGQTVTLRCDPISGHDNLYWYRRVMGKEIKFLLHFVKESKQDESGMPNNRFLAERTGGTYSTLKVQPAELEDSGVYFCASSQMPAGGYTFGSGTRLTVV.

The chain links TRBV6-5 to TRBJ1-5, with 7 bases matching TRBD1. Germline V gene data show CDR1 as MNHEY and CDR2 as SVGAGI. Trimming cost V 4 bases and J 7 bases; bases outside gene matches: 7. This CDR3 contains 14 residues. Written as DNA, the CDR3 is TGTGCCAGCAGTTCACTCAGGGGGGCGCAGCCCCAGCATTTT. Translated: CASSSLRGAQPQHF.

The chain recombines TRBV4-1 with TRBJ1-1, with D perhaps matching TRBD1 (6 bases). Germline V gene data show CDR1 as MGHRA and CDR2 as YSYEKL. The CDR3 sequence is 16 residues long. Trimming removed 4 bases at V and 1 base at J, with 16 bases between. The CDR3 reads CASSPLDRPKNTEAFF. The CDR3 bases are TGCGCCAGCAGCCCGCTCGACAGGCCTAAGAACACTGAAGCTTTCTTT.

V usage is TRBV12-5 and J usage is TRBJ2-1, with D perhaps matching TRBD2 (5 bases). Between the trimmed V and J ends, which lost 0 bases and 0 bases, there was a span of 6 bases. Germline V CDR1 and CDR2: LGHNT, FRNRAP. CDR3 length: 15 residues. The CDR3 coding sequence is TGTGCTAGTGGTTTGGTACGGGGCTCCTACAATGAGCAGTTCTTC. As protein: CASGLVRGSYNEQFF.

V usage is TRBV27 and J usage is TRBJ2-1; a weak D match, TRBD1 (6 bases). Trimming removed 6 bases at V and 3 bases at J, with 15 bases between. CDR1 and CDR2 (germline): MNHEY, SMNVEV (reference sequence). The CDR3 consists of 15 residues. The CDR3 nucleotides are TGTGCCAGCAGGACCGGGACATGGGGCTACAATGAGCAGTTCTTC. Encoded protein: CASRTGTWGYNEQFF.

The V call is TRBV5-6, the J call TRBJ1-1; D is ambiguous. V was cut by 1 base and J by 1 base, with 20 bases left in between. CDR3 length equals 18 residues. In germline, CDR1 is SGHDT, CDR2 YYEEEE. DNA for the CDR3: TGTGCCAGCAGCTTGTGGATGGCAGTCCCAACGGGGAACACTGAAGCTTTCTTT. Its translation is CASSLWMAVPTGNTEAFF. The full variable domain, rest sourced from reference TRBV5-6 and TRBJ1-1, is DAGVTQSPTHLIKTRGQQVTLRCSPKSGHDTVSWYQQALGQGPQFIFQYYEEEERQRGNFPDRFSGHQFPNYSSELNVNALLLGDSALYLCASSLWMAVPTGNTEAFFGQGTRLTVV.